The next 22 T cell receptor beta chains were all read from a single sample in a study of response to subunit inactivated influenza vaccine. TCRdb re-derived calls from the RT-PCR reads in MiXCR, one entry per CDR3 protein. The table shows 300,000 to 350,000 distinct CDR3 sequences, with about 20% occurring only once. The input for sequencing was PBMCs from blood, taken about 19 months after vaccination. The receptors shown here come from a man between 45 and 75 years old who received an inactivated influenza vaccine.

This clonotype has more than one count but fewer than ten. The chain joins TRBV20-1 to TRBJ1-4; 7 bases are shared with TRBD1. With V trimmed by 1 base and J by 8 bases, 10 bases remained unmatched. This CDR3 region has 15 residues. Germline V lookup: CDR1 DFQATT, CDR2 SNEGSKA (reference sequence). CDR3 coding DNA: TGCAGTGCTAGAGCCTACAGGGGATTGGTAGAAAAACTGTTTTTT. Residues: CSARAYRGLVEKLFF.

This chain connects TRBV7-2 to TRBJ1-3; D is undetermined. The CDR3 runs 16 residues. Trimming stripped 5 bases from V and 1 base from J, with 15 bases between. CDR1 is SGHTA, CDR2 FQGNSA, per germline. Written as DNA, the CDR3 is TGTGCCAGCAGCCCCCGGCAGTCCCTTTCTGGAAACACCATATATTTT. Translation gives CASSPRQSLSGNTIYF. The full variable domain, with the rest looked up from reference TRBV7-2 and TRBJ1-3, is GAGVSQSPSNKVTEKGKDVELRCDPISGHTALYWYRQSLGQGLEFLIYFQGNSAPDKSGLPSDRFSAERTGGSVSTLTIQRTQQEDSAVYLCASSPRQSLSGNTIYFGEGSWLTVV.

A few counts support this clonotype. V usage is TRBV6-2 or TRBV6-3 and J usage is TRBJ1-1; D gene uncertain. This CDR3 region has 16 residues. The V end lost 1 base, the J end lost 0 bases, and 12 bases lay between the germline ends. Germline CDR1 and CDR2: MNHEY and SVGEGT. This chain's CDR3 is CASSYFHPQLNTEAFF. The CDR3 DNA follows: TGTGCCAGCAGTTACTTTCATCCTCAATTGAACACTGAAGCTTTCTTT.

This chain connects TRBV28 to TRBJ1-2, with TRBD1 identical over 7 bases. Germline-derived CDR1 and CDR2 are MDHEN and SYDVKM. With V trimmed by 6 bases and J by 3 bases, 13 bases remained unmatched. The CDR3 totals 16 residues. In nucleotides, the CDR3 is TGTGCCAGCAGAATGGTCAGACAGGGACCATACTATGGCTACACCTTC. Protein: CASRMVRQGPYYGYTF.

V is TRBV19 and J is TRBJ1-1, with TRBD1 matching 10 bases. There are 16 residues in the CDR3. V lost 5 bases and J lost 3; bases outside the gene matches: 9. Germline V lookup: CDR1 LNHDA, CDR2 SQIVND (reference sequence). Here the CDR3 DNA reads TGTGCCAGTAGTGGCCGGGACAGGGGTTACGACACTGAAGCTTTCTTT. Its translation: CASSGRDRGYDTEAFF.

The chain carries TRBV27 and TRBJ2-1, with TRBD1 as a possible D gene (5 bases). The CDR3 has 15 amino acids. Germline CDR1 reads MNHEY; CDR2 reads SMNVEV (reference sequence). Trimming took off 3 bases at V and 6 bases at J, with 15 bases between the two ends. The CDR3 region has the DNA TGTGCCAGCAGTTTTTCCAGGGCCCTAGGCAATGAGCAGTTCTTC. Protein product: CASSFSRALGNEQFF.

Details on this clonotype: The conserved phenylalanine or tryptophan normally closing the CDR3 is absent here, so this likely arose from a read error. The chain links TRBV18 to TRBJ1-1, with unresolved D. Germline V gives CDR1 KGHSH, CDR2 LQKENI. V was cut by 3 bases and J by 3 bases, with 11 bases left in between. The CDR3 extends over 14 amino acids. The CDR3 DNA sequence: TGTGCCAGCTCACCCCAGGTCCAGGACACTGAAGCTTTCTCT. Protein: CASSPQVQDTEAFS.

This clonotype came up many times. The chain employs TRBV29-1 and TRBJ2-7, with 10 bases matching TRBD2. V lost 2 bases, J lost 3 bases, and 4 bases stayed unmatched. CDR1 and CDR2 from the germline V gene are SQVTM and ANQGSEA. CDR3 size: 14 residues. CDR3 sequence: CSVELAGEIYEQYF. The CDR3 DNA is TGCAGCGTTGAACTAGCGGGGGAGATCTACGAGCAGTACTTC.

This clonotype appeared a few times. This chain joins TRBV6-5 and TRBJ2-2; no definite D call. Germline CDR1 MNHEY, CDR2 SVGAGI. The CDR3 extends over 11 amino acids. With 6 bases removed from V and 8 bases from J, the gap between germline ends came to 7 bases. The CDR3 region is CASRSSGELFF. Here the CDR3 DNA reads TGTGCCAGCAGGAGTTCTGGGGAGCTGTTTTTT.

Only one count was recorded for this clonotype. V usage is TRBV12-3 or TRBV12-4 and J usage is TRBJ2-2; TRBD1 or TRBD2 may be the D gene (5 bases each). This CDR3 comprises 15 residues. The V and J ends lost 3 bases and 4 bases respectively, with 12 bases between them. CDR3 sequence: CASSFTGGGTGELFF. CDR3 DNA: TGTGCCAGCAGTTTCACAGGAGGTGGCACCGGGGAGCTGTTTTTT.

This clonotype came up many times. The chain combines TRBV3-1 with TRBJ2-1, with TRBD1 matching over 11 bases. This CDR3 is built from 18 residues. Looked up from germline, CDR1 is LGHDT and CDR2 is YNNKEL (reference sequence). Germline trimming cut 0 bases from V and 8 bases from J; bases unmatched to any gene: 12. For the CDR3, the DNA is TGTGCCAGCAGCCAAGATCTACCTGGACAGGGGGCGTGGGATGAGCAGTTCTTC. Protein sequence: CASSQDLPGQGAWDEQFF.

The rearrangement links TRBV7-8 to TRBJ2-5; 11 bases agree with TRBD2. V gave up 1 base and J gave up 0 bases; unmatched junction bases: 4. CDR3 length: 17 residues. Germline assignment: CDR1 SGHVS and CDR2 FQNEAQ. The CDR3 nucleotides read TGTGCCAGCAGCTTAGGGGGACTAGCGGAGGACCAAGAGACCCAGTACTTC. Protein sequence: CASSLGGLAEDQETQYF.

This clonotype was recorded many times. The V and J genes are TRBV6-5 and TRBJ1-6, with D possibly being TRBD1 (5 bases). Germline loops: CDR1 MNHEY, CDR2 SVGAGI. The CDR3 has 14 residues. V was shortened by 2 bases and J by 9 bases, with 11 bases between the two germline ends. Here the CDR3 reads CASSYTGTGSPLHF. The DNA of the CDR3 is TGTGCCAGCAGTTACACTGGGACCGGTTCACCCCTCCACTTT.

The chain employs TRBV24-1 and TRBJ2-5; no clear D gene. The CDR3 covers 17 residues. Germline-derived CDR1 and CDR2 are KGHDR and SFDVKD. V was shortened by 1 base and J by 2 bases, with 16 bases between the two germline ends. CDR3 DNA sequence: TGTGCCACCAGTGATTTCAGCCTAGTGACACTACAAGAGACCCAGTACTTC. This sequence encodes CATSDFSLVTLQETQYF.

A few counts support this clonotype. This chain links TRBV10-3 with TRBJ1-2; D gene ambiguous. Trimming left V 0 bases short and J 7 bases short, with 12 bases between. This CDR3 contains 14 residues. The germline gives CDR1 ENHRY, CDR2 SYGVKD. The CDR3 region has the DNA TGTGCCATCAGTGAGTCGAATGTTCACGGTGGCTACACCTTC. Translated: CAISESNVHGGYTF.

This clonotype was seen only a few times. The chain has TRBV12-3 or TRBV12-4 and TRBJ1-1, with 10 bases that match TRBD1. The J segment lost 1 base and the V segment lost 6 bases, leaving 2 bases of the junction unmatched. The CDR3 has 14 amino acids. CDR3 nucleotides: TGTGCCAGCAGGGGGGACAGGGGGAACACTGAAGCTTTCTTT. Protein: CASRGDRGNTEAFF.

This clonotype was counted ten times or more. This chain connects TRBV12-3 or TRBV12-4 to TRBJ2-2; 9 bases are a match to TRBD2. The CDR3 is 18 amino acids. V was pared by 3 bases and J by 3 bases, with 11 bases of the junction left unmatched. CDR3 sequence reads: CASSFGLAGSSDTGELFF. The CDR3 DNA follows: TGTGCCAGCAGTTTTGGGCTAGCGGGATCGTCAGACACCGGGGAGCTGTTTTTT.

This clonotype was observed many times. The CDR3 region is CASSLQPGQSNQPQHF. The DNA for the CDR3 is TGTGCCAGCAGCTTGCAACCGGGACAGAGCAATCAGCCCCAGCATTTT. This chain links TRBV7-8 with TRBJ1-5, with 7 bases fitting TRBD1. The V gene's germline CDR1 is SGHVS and CDR2 FQNEAQ. J gave up 1 base and V 3 bases, and 6 bases lay outside the gene matches. The CDR3 length is 16 residues.

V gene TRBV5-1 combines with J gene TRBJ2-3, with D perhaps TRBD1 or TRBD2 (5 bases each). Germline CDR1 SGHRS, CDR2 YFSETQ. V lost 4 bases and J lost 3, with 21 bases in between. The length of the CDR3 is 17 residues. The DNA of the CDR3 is TGCGCCAGCAGCCTAAAAAAAACGGGGCTGGGTACAGATACGCAGTATTTT. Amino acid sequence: CASSLKKTGLGTDTQYF.

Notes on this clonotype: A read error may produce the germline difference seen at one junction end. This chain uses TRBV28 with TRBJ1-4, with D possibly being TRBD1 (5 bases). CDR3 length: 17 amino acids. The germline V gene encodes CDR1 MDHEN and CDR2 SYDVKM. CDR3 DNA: TGTGCCAGCAGTTGGGGGTTGGACGCCATTCTTAATGAAGAACTGTTTTTT. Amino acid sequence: CASSWGLDAILNEELFF.

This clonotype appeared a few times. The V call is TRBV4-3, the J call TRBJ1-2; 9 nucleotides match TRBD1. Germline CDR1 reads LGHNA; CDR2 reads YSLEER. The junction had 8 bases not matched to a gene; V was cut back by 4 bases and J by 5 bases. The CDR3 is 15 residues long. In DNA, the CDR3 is TGCGCCAGCAGCCCCCAGGACAGGGGCGGATATGGCTACACCTTC. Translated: CASSPQDRGGYGYTF.

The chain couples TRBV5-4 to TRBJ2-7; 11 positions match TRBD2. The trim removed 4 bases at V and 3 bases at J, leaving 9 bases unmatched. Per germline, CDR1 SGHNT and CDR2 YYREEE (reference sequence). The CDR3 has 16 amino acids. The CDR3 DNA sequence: TGTGCCAGCAGCGACCCTGGGGGACTAGCGGACTACGAGCAGTACTTC. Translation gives CASSDPGGLADYEQYF.